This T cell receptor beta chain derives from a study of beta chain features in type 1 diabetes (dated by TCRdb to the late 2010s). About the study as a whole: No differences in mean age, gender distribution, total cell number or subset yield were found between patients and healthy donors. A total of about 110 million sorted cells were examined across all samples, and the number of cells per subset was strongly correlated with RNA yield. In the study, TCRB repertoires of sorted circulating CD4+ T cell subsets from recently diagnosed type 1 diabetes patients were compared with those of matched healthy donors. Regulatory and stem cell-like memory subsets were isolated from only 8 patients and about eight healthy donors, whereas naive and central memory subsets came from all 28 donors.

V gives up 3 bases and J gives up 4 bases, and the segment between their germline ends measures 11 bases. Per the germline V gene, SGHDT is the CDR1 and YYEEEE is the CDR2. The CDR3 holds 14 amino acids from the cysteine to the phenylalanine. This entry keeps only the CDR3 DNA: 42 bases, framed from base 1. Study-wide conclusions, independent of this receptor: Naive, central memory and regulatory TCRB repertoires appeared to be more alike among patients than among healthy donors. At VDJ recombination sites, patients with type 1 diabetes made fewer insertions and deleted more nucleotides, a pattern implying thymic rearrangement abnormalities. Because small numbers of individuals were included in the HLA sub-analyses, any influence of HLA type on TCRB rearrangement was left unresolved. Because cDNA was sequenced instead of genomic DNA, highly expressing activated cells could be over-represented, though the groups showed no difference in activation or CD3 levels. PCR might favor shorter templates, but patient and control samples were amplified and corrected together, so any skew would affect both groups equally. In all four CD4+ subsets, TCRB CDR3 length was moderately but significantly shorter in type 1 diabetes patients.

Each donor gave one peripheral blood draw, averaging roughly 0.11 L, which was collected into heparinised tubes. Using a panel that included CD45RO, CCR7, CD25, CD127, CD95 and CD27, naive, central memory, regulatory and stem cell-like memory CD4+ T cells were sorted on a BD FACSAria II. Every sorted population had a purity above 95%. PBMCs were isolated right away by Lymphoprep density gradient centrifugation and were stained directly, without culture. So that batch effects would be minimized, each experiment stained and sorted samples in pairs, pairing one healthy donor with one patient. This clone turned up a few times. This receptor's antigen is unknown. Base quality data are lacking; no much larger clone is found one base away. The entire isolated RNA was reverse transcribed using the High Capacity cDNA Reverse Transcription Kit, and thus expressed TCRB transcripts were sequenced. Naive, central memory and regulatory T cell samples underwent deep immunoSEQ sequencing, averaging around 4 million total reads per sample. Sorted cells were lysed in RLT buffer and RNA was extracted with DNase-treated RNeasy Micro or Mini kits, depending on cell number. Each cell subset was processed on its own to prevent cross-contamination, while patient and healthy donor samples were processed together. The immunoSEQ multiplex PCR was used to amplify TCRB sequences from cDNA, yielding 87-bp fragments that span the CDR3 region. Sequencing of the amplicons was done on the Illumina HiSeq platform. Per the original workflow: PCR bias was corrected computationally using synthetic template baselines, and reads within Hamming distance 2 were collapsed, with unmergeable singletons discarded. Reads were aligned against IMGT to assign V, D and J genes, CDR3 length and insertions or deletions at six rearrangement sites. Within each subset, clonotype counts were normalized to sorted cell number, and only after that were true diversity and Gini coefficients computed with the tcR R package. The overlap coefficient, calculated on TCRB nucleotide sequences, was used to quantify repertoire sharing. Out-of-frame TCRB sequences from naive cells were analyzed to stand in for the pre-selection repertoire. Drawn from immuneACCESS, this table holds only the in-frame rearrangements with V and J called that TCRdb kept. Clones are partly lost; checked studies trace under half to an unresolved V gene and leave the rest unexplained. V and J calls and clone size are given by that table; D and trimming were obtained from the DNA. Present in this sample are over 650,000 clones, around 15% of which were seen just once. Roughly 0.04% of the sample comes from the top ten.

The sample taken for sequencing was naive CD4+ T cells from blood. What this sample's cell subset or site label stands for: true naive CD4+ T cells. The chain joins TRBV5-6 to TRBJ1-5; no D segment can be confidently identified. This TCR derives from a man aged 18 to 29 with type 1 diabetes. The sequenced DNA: TGTGCCAGCAGCTCTGCTACCGCAAATCAGCCCCAGCATTTT. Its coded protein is CASSSATANQPQHF.